Below are 2 T cell receptor beta chains sequenced from a single sample in a study of blood T cells in healthy people across ages. A J-beta primer mix and a sample-barcoded 5' primer were used in a second PCR of roughly 7 to 12 cycles. Using its own MiXCR run on the 5' RACE reads, TCRdb lists one record per CDR3 protein. This sample carries 550,000 to 650,000 distinct CDR3 sequences, under 30% of them seen once, and the ten largest clones take more than 15%. The material sequenced was blood. The receptors originated from a woman older than 75 in good health.

In this sample, this clonotype turned up once. The gene calls are TRBV7-2 and TRBJ2-7, with TRBD1 identical over 7 bases. Germline V CDR1 and CDR2: SGHTA, FQGNSA. The V gene end was trimmed by 5 bases and the J gene end by 2 bases; junction bases not matched to a gene: 9. This CDR3 is 15 amino acids long. DNA for the CDR3: TGTGCCAGCAGCCAATACCGGGACAGAGCCTACGAGCAGTACTTC. This gives the protein CASSQYRDRAYEQYF.

The chain links TRBV28 to TRBJ2-7; the D gene is possibly TRBD2 (5 bases). The V end was cut by 3 bases, the J end by 10 bases, with 13 bases between. The CDR3 spans 12 residues. Germline lookup yields CDR1 MDHEN and CDR2 SYDVKM. In DNA form, the CDR3 reads TGTGCCAGCAGTTTGGAGGTTCCCCCCCAGTACTTC. Residues: CASSLEVPPQYF. Full variable domain (missing parts from reference TRBV28 and TRBJ2-7): DVKVTQSSRYLVKRTGEKVFLECVQDMDHENMFWYRQDPGLGLRLIYFSYDVKMKEKGDIPEGYSVSREKKERFSLILESASTNQTSMYLCASSLEVPPQYFGPGTRLTVT.